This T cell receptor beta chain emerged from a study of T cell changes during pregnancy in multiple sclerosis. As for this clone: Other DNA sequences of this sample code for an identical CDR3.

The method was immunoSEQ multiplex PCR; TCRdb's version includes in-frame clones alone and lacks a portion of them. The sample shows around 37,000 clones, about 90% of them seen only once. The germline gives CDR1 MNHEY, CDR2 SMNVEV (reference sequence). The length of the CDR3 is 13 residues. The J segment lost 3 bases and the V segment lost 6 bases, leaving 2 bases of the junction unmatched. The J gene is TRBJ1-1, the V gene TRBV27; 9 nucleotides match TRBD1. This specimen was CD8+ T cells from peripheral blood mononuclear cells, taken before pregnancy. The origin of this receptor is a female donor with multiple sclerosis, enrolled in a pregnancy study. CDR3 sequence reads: CASRGQGYTEAFF. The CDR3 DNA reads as TGTGCCAGCAGGGGACAGGGCTACACTGAAGCTTTCTTT.